This T cell receptor beta chain came from a study of blood T cell repertoires in COVID-19. A Seattle source enrolled patients during active infection and followed them longitudinally. The germline CDR1 and CDR2 sequences are SGHAT and FQNNGV. This CDR3 comprises 15 residues. The ends lost 8 bases at V and 6 bases at J; junction bases unmatched: 11. Measured with immunoSEQ multiplex PCR; TCRdb has only the in-frame clones, and not every one. The sample records 150,000 to 250,000 clones, 94% being singletons. A few counts support this clone. The chain combines TRBV11-2 with TRBJ2-1; 9 nucleotides line up with TRBD2. This sequence was found in a man aged 25-45 years with COVID-19, enrolled during active disease. The sequenced sample consisted of peripheral blood. The CDR3 loop is CASGIGGGAANEQFF. In DNA form, the CDR3 reads TGTGCCAGCGGCATAGGCGGGGGGGCCGCCAATGAGCAGTTCTTC.